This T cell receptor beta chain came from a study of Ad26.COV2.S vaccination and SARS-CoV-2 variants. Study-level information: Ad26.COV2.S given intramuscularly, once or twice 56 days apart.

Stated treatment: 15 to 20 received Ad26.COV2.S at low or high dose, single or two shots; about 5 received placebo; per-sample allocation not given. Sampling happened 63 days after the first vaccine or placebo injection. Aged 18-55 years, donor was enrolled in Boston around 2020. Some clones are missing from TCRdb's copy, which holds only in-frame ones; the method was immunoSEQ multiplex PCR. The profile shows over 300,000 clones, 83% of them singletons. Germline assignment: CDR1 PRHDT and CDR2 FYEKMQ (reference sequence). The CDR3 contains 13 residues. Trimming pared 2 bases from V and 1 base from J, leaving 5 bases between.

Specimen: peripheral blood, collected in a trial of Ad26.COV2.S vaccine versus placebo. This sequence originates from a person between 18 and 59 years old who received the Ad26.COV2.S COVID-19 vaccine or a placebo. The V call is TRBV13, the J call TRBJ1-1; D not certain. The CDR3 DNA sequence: TGTGCCAGCAGCTTACTAAGGAACACTGAAGCTTTCTTT. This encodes CASSLLRNTEAFF.